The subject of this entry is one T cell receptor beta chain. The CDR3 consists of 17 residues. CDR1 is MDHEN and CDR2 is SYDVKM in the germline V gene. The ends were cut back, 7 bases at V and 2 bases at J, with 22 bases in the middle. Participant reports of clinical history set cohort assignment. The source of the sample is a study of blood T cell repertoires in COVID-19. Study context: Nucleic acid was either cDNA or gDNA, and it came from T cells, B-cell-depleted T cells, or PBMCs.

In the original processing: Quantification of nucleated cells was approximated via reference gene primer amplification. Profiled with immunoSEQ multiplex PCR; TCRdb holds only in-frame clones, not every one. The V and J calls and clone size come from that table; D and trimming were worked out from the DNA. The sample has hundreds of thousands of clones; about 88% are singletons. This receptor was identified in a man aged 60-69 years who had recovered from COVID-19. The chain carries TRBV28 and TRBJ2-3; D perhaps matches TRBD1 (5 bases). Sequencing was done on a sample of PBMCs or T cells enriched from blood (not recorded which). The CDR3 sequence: CASKGINLLHFTDTQYF. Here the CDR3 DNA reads TGTGCCAGCAAGGGGATTAACCTACTACACTTCACAGATACGCAGTATTTT.